This T cell receptor (gamma chain) is drawn from a study of Vδ1+ human thymocytes. Extracted RNA was reverse transcribed into cDNA. Multiplex PCR used pooled V-gene forward primers and a constant-region reverse primer to amplify CDR3s. TCRdb reprocessed the multiplex PCR reads using CATT. Among more than 25,000 gamma-chain clones listed, 20% were seen once. Losses at the gene ends were 3 bases for V and 11 bases for J; bases not matched to a gene: 9. The germline V gene has CDR1 EGSNGY and CDR2 YDSYNSKV. CDR3 length equals 13 residues. Study results and limitations: About 20% of thymic delta-chain sequences were Vdelta2, with few Vdelta3, unlike blood Vdelta1+ controls. Highly polyclonal TRG and TRD repertoires with Gaussian CDR3 length distributions appeared in thymus. TRD repertoires were essentially private, unlike widely shared TRG clonotypes.

The table lists this clone with a few counts. The antigen remains undetermined. The sorted cells were CD3+ Vdelta1+ Vdelta2- thymocytes from alphabeta-depleted thymus. Vdelta1+ thymocyte sorts reached between about 97% and 99.6% purity. The rearrangement uses TRGV2 and TRGJP2. The receptor was isolated from a boy younger than two who had congenital heart surgery. Specimen: Vdelta1+ gamma-delta thymocytes from the thymus. Subset of the sample: FACS-sorted CD3+ TCRalphabeta- TCRVdelta1+ TCRVdelta2- thymocytes. The CDR3 bases are TGTGCCACCTGGGACCGACGGTACTGGATCAAGACGTTT. Protein: CATWDRRYWIKTF.